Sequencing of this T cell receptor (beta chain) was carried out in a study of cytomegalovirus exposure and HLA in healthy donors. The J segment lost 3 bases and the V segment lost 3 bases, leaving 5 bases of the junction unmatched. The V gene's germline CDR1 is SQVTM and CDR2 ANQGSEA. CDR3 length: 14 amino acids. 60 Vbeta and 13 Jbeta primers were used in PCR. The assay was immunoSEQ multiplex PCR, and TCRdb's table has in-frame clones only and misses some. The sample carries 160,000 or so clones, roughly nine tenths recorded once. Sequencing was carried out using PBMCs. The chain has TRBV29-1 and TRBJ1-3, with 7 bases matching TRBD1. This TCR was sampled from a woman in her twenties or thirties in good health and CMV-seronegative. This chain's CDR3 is CSVETGLGGNTIYF. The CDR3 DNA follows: TGCAGCGTTGAGACAGGGTTAGGTGGAAACACCATATATTTT.